What follows are 24 T cell receptor beta chains derived from one specimen sequenced in a study of cytomegalovirus exposure and HLA in healthy donors. Researchers ran the PCR with 60 Vbeta and 13 Jbeta primers. Profiling relied on immunoSEQ multiplex PCR, and the TCRdb table lists in-frame clones only, not all of them. Of about 160,000 clones in the sample, 87% are singletons; the top ten hold 0.75% to 0.95%. Sequencing was done on a sample of PBMCs. These receptors were collected from a young woman in good health and CMV-seronegative.

This sequence joins TRBV5-1 and TRBJ2-7; 7 bases map to TRBD2. The CDR3 length is 14 residues. CDR1 is SGHRS, CDR2 YFSETQ, per germline. V was clipped by 4 bases and J by 2 bases; unmatched bases: 6. CDR3 bases: TGCGCCAGCAGCCCGGGGGGAGGGGCCTACGAGCAGTACTTC. Protein product: CASSPGGGAYEQYF.

The gene calls are TRBV19 and TRBJ2-2, with TRBD1 matching over 10 bases. The germline gives CDR1 LNHDA, CDR2 SQIVND (reference sequence). V shed 4 bases, J shed 5 bases, and the junction held 7 bases outside the gene matches. This CDR3 has 16 residues. CDR3 in amino acids: CASSTERDRGTGELFF. The CDR3 coding sequence is TGTGCCAGTAGTACCGAGAGGGACAGGGGTACCGGGGAGCTGTTTTTT.

This chain connects TRBV18 to TRBJ2-1; TRBD1 agrees at 9 bases. The germline gives CDR1 KGHSH, CDR2 LQKENI. This CDR3 region has 14 residues. Trimming at V came to 3 bases and at J to 9 bases, leaving 6 bases not matched to a gene. CDR3 coding DNA: TGTGCCAGCTCACCGGACAGGGGCATTAGTGAGCAGTTCTTC. This gives the protein CASSPDRGISEQFF. Supplemented by reference TRBV18 and TRBJ2-1, the full variable domain reads NAGVMQNPRHLVRRRGQEARLRCSPMKGHSHVYWYRQLPEEGLKFMVYLQKENIIDESGMPKERFSAEFPKEGPSILRIQQVVRGDSAAYFCASSPDRGISEQFFGPGTRLTVL.

The chain recombines TRBV14 with TRBJ2-5; D gene ambiguous. V gave up 0 bases and J gave up 2 bases, with 7 bases separating them. This CDR3 region has 14 residues. Germline V gene sequence: CDR1 SGHDN, CDR2 FVKESK. The CDR3 sequence: CASSQDLIQETQYF. In DNA form, the CDR3 reads TGTGCCAGCAGCCAAGATCTAATTCAAGAGACCCAGTACTTC. The whole variable domain, filled in from reference TRBV14 and TRBJ2-5, reads EAGVTQFPSHSVIEKGQTVTLRCDPISGHDNLYWYRRVMGKEIKFLLHFVKESKQDESGMPNNRFLAERTGGTYSTLKVQPAELEDSGVYFCASSQDLIQETQYFGPGTRLLVL.

The chain recombines TRBV30 with TRBJ2-7; 11 bases line up with TRBD2. With 5 bases clipped from V and 1 base from J, the junction kept 4 bases outside the gene matches. Germline CDR1 GTSNPN, CDR2 SVGIG (reference sequence). The CDR3 covers 14 residues. CDR3 nucleotides: TGTGCCTGGCACACTAGCGGGGGTTCCTACGAGCAGTACTTC. As protein: CAWHTSGGSYEQYF.

The chain carries TRBV2 and TRBJ1-5; a weak D match, TRBD1 (6 bases). CDR1 and CDR2 from the germline V gene are SNHLY and FYNNEI. The CDR3 consists of 15 residues. Trimming cost V 4 bases and J 6 bases, with 16 bases left between them. The CDR3 DNA reads as TGTGCCAGCAGTGCGGGGGGGCTGAGTGTTCAGCCCCAGCATTTT. The encoded protein is CASSAGGLSVQPQHF. Drawing the rest from reference TRBV2 and TRBJ1-5, the complete variable domain is EPEVTQTPSHQVTQMGQEVILRCVPISNHLYFYWYRQILGQKVEFLVSFYNNEISEKSEIFDDQFSVERPDGSNFTLKIRSTKLEDSAMYFCASSAGGLSVQPQHFGDGTRLSIL.

This clone was counted a single time. The chain employs TRBV28 and TRBJ1-1; D is undetermined. CDR3 length equals 15 residues. Germline values: CDR1 MDHEN, CDR2 SYDVKM. The ends were cut back, 8 bases at V and 4 bases at J, with 20 bases in the middle. This CDR3 reads CASWASQFGITEAFF. The DNA of the CDR3 is TGTGCCAGCTGGGCCTCCCAGTTCGGTATCACTGAAGCTTTCTTT.

This clone was seen only a few times. The rearrangement uses TRBV28 and TRBJ1-1; no firm D call. The CDR3 contains 14 residues. V was pared by 3 bases and J by 3 bases, with 11 bases between. CDR1 MDHEN and CDR2 SYDVKM come from the germline V gene. This CDR3 is CASSFWPADTEAFF. The DNA of the CDR3 is TGTGCCAGCAGTTTTTGGCCCGCTGACACTGAAGCTTTCTTT.

The V call is TRBV19, the J call TRBJ1-1, with D unclear. V lost 7 bases, J lost 5 bases, and 11 bases lay in between. From germline, CDR1 is LNHDA and CDR2 SQIVND (reference sequence). The CDR3 totals 12 residues. The CDR3: CASTRSGTEAFF. CDR3 bases: TGTGCCAGTACTCGCTCAGGAACTGAAGCTTTCTTT.

The chain is built from TRBV18 and TRBJ2-2, with TRBD1 as a possible D gene (5 bases). CDR3 length: 14 amino acids. CDR1 is KGHSH, CDR2 LQKENI, per germline. The ends were cut back, 3 bases at V and 3 bases at J, with 8 bases in the middle. The DNA of the CDR3 is TGTGCCAGCTCACCTTTAGGGGACACCGGGGAGCTGTTTTTT. Translation gives CASSPLGDTGELFF. Variable domain in full (rest from reference TRBV18 and TRBJ2-2): NAGVMQNPRHLVRRRGQEARLRCSPMKGHSHVYWYRQLPEEGLKFMVYLQKENIIDESGMPKERFSAEFPKEGPSILRIQQVVRGDSAAYFCASSPLGDTGELFFGEGSRLTVL.

This CDR3 reads CASTLTVRSGNTIYF. The CDR3 DNA reads as TGTGCCAGCACCCTGACAGTCCGCTCTGGAAACACCATATATTTT. V gene TRBV6-5 combines with J gene TRBJ1-3, with a tentative D call TRBD1 (5 bases). Trimming cost V 7 bases and J 0 bases, with 13 bases left between them. This CDR3 region has 15 residues. CDR1 and CDR2 from the germline V gene are MNHEY and SVGAGI.

The rearrangement uses TRBV5-4 and TRBJ2-5; 12 nucleotides line up with TRBD1. V lost 4 bases, J lost 5 bases, and 6 bases stayed unmatched. Germline CDR1 and CDR2: SGHNT and YYREEE (reference sequence). The CDR3 runs to 15 residues. CDR3 sequence reads: CASSQGQGALETQYF. In nucleotides, the CDR3 is TGTGCCAGCAGCCAGGGACAGGGGGCTTTGGAGACCCAGTACTTC. Full variable domain (missing parts from reference TRBV5-4 and TRBJ2-5): ETGVTQSPTHLIKTRGQQVTLRCSSQSGHNTVSWYQQALGQGPQFIFQYYREEENGRGNFPPRFSGLQFPNYSSELNVNALELDDSALYLCASSQGQGALETQYFGPGTRLLVL.

J is TRBJ2-3 and V is TRBV30; 7 bases fit TRBD2. The CDR3 sequence is 15 residues long. Germline CDR1 GTSNPN, CDR2 SVGIG (reference sequence). Trimming cost V 0 bases and J 1 base; bases outside gene matches: 4. The DNA of the CDR3 is TGTGCCTGGAGTGTATGGGGAGGGGGCACAGATACGCAGTATTTT. Protein: CAWSVWGGGTDTQYF.

Only a few counts were recorded for this clone. V and J are TRBV6-5 and TRBJ1-5; TRBD1 matches at 7 bases. CDR3 size: 15 residues. Trimming removed 6 bases from V and 5 bases from J; junction bases left unmatched: 10. Germline loops: CDR1 MNHEY, CDR2 SVGAGI. CDR3 region: CASRRNRDRDQPQHF. In DNA, the CDR3 is TGTGCCAGCAGGCGCAACCGGGACAGAGATCAGCCCCAGCATTTT.

The V and J genes are TRBV5-1 and TRBJ1-1; TRBD1 is a possible D gene (5 bases). Trimming stripped 4 bases from V and 2 bases from J, with 9 bases between. This CDR3 has 13 amino acids. Looked up from germline, CDR1 is SGHRS and CDR2 is YFSETQ. In nucleotides, the CDR3 is TGCGCCAGCAGCCCCGGGGGAAACACTGAAGCTTTCTTT. Protein: CASSPGGNTEAFF.

The chain employs TRBV28 and TRBJ1-5; D remains unclear. The ends were cut back, 4 bases at V and 2 bases at J, with 12 bases in the middle. CDR1 and CDR2 (germline): MDHEN, SYDVKM. The CDR3 spans 15 residues. In DNA, the CDR3 is TGTGCCAGCAGTTATTCAGGCCGTGGCAATCAGCCCCAGCATTTT. This sequence encodes CASSYSGRGNQPQHF.

Written as DNA, the CDR3 is TGTGCCAGTAGTAGCCCCGGGACAGTTTACAATGAGCAGTTCTTC. It encodes CASSSPGTVYNEQFF. The chain has TRBV19 and TRBJ2-1, with 7 positions matching TRBD1. The V and J ends lost 4 bases and 4 bases, in that order; junction bases with no gene match: 7. CDR1 LNHDA and CDR2 SQIVND come from the germline V gene (reference sequence). This CDR3 contains 15 residues.

V and J are TRBV19 and TRBJ2-3, with TRBD1 identical over 7 bases. CDR3 length: 14 residues. The V gene's germline CDR1 is LNHDA and CDR2 SQIVND (reference sequence). The V segment lost 4 bases and the J segment 1 base; nucleotides outside the gene matches: 2. The CDR3 is CASSRGTGTDTQYF. The CDR3 nucleotides read TGTGCCAGTAGTAGGGGGACAGGCACAGATACGCAGTATTTT.

The chain carries TRBV5-6 and TRBJ2-7, with D perhaps TRBD1 (5 bases). This CDR3 has 14 residues. V was clipped by 0 bases and J by 7 bases, with 14 bases between them. Germline CDR1 SGHDT, CDR2 YYEEEE. The DNA of the CDR3 is TGTGCCAGCAGCTTGGGTCCGGCCCCAGGGGAGCAGTACTTC. Protein: CASSLGPAPGEQYF.

This chain's CDR3 is CASSTGTDTGELFF. CDR3 DNA: TGTGCCAGCAGTACTGGGACAGACACCGGGGAGCTGTTTTTT. The V and J genes are TRBV6-4 and TRBJ2-2; the match to TRBD1 covers 7 bases. V lost 5 bases, J lost 3 bases, and 3 bases stayed unmatched. There are 14 residues in the CDR3. The V gene's germline CDR1 is MRHNA and CDR2 SNTAGT.

V is TRBV19 and J is TRBJ1-5; D remains unclear. Per the germline V gene, CDR1 is LNHDA and CDR2 is SQIVND (reference sequence). The CDR3 is 13 amino acids. V was trimmed by 5 bases and J by 5 bases, leaving 10 bases between them. The CDR3 protein is CASSDDIHQPQHF. CDR3 nucleotide sequence: TGTGCCAGTAGTGATGACATTCATCAGCCCCAGCATTTT.

The chain recombines TRBV4-3 with TRBJ2-3; no definite D call. The CDR3 is made up of 14 amino acids. Germline loops: CDR1 LGHNA, CDR2 YSLEER. Trimming removed 0 bases from V and 3 bases from J, with 7 bases in between. The CDR3, as DNA: TGCGCCAGCAGCCAAGATCGTATAACAGATACGCAGTATTTT. Protein product: CASSQDRITDTQYF.

V usage is TRBV30 and J usage is TRBJ2-3, with 7 nucleotides matching TRBD2. CDR1 GTSNPN and CDR2 SVGIG come from the germline V gene (reference sequence). V lost 2 bases and J lost 3; bases outside the gene matches: 14. The CDR3 runs to 17 residues. The CDR3 DNA follows: TGTGCCTGGAGTCCCCCTAACGGGAGGTTGGGGACAGATACGCAGTATTTT. It translates to CAWSPPNGRLGTDTQYF.

The J gene is TRBJ1-5, the V gene TRBV7-9; D remains ambiguous. The germline CDR1 and CDR2 sequences are SEHNR and FQNEAQ (reference sequence). Between the trimmed V and J ends, which lost 1 base and 3 bases, there was a span of 4 bases. The CDR3 runs 13 residues. CDR3 DNA sequence: TGTGCCAGCAGCTTAGGGCTCAATCAGCCCCAGCATTTT. Residues: CASSLGLNQPQHF.